This record concerns one T cell receptor beta chain sequence. Its specificity is not known. This entry belongs to a study of long-term antiretroviral therapy in people with HIV. Findings of the study overall: Spans of CDR3 length were tighter for HIV repertoires than for controls. ART preceded a rise in diversity that nonetheless stayed lower than in transplant donor controls.

The authors ran the immunoSEQ assay, v3.0, at survey level. Sequencing was designed to cover roughly 40,000-55,000 T-cell genomes in each sample. Profiled with immunoSEQ multiplex PCR; TCRdb holds only in-frame clones, not every one. Counted here are around 30,000 clones, under 85% occurring once; the ten biggest clones make up 8% to 9%. Cryopreserved PBMC samples of roughly 0.85-11 million cells were used for DNA extraction. Germline assignment: CDR1 SGDLS and CDR2 YYNGEE. CDR3 length equals 17 residues. The ends were cut back, 0 bases at V and 4 bases at J, with 17 bases in the middle. The J gene is TRBJ1-3, the V gene TRBV9; D gene unclear. Source: unsorted PBMCs, taken 3 years after starting antiretroviral therapy. The receptor was derived from a man aged 40-55 years with HIV. The CDR3, as DNA: TGTGCCAGCAGCGTAGGATCCGGGCCTGACTCGGGAAACACCATATATTTT. It codes for CASSVGSGPDSGNTIYF. Looking up the rest from reference TRBV9 and TRBJ1-3 gives the full variable domain: DSGVTQTPKHLITATGQRVTLRCSPRSGDLSVYWYQQSLDQGLQFLIQYYNGEERAKGNILERFSAQQFPDLHSELNLSSLELGDSALYFCASSVGSGPDSGNTIYFGEGSWLTVV.